The sequence of this T cell receptor beta chain was determined in a study of Graves' ophthalmopathy and Graves' hyperthyroidism. As for the study in general: Peripheral blood sampling occurred at initial diagnosis, before any treatment. The study's findings and limits: The model's prediction of ophthalmopathy progression had 70.59% sensitivity and roughly 72% specificity.

This clonotype occurred many times. Its specificity is unknown. This CDR3 comprises 16 residues. Looked up from germline, CDR1 is SGDLS and CDR2 is YYNGEE. The junction had 14 bases not matched to a gene; V was cut back by 4 bases and J by 5 bases. RNA transcripts were the template, and TCR beta CDR3 regions were amplified from them. HTBI primers served in a first-round RT-PCR, which a second-round multiplex PCR followed. TCRdb redid the calling of the multiplex PCR reads with MiXCR, one entry per CDR3 protein. The data show 200,000 to 250,000 distinct CDR3 sequences, about a fifth seen once. The sample comprised peripheral blood. The receptor comes from a woman aged 50 to 60 with Graves' ophthalmopathy. V is TRBV9 and J is TRBJ2-7, with 8 bases aligning to TRBD2. CDR3 sequence: CASSIGLAGYKNEQYF. Written as DNA, the CDR3 is TGTGCCAGCAGCATAGGGCTAGCGGGCTACAAGAACGAGCAGTACTTC.